The 28 T cell receptor beta chains reported below all come from one sample, sequenced in a study of cytomegalovirus exposure and HLA in healthy donors. PCR was performed using 60 Vbeta and 13 Jbeta primers. Method: immunoSEQ multiplex PCR; TCRdb's copy keeps in-frame clones and lacks some. The sample yields over 100,000 clones, roughly 63% seen once. The sample comprised PBMCs. The receptor source for this set is a man in his forties in good health and CMV-seropositive.

The chain employs TRBV6-1 and TRBJ2-1; 8 nucleotides line up with TRBD2. The length of the CDR3 is 15 residues. The J segment lost 4 bases and the V segment lost 6 bases, leaving 8 bases of the junction unmatched. Germline lookup yields CDR1 MNHNS and CDR2 SASEGT. CDR3 nucleotides: TGTGCCAGCAGATCCAGCGGGAGCTGGTACAATGAGCAGTTCTTC. Its translation is CASRSSGSWYNEQFF.

The rearrangement joins TRBV6-5 to TRBJ1-1; no clear D. Per the germline V gene, CDR1 is MNHEY and CDR2 is SVGAGI. The CDR3 runs 15 residues. V lost 2 bases, J lost 1 base, and 11 bases lay in between. The CDR3 DNA follows: TGTGCCAGCAGTTACGTCATCGGAGCGAACACTGAAGCTTTCTTT. Translated: CASSYVIGANTEAFF.

This chain joins TRBV5-1 and TRBJ2-1; 7 nucleotides agree with TRBD2. Germline V CDR1 and CDR2: SGHRS, YFSETQ. V trimming: 0 bases; J trimming: 3 bases; junction bases outside the gene matches: 3. The CDR3 runs 15 residues. The CDR3 region has the DNA TGCGCCAGCAGCTTGGGTCTAGCGGTCTACAATGAGCAGTTCTTC. This gives the protein CASSLGLAVYNEQFF.

This chain links TRBV13 with TRBJ2-2; perhaps TRBD1 as D (6 bases). V was cut by 1 base and J by 6 bases, with 12 bases left in between. Germline-derived CDR1 and CDR2 are PRHDT and FYEKMQ (reference sequence). This CDR3 is built from 15 residues. This chain's CDR3 is CASSLAQGMAGELFF. The CDR3 DNA reads as TGTGCCAGCAGCTTAGCTCAGGGGATGGCCGGGGAGCTGTTTTTT. The variable domain in full, completed from reference TRBV13 and TRBJ2-2, reads AAGVIQSPRHLIKEKRETATLKCYPIPRHDTVYWYQQGPGQDPQFLISFYEKMQSDKGSIPDRFSAQQFSDYHSELNMSSLELGDSALYFCASSLAQGMAGELFFGEGSRLTVL.

The rearrangement joins TRBV7-2 to TRBJ2-7, with D possibly matching TRBD1 (6 bases). The CDR3 contains 14 residues. Germline CDR1 reads SGHTA; CDR2 reads FQGNSA. Trimming cost V 5 bases and J 0 bases, with 11 bases left between them. The CDR3 sequence is CASSADRISYEQYF. DNA for the CDR3: TGTGCCAGCAGCGCTGACAGGATCTCCTACGAGCAGTACTTC.

This rearrangement joins TRBV9 to TRBJ1-2; D is unclear. V lost 5 bases to trimming and J lost 4 bases, with 15 bases between them. CDR3 length: 14 residues. Germline CDR1 reads SGDLS; CDR2 reads YYNGEE. The CDR3 here is CASSPREGIYGYTF. The CDR3 nucleotides are TGTGCCAGCAGTCCAAGGGAGGGAATCTATGGCTACACCTTC.

The V and J genes are TRBV9 and TRBJ2-1; TRBD1 aligns across 7 bases. Looked up from germline, CDR1 is SGDLS and CDR2 is YYNGEE. J was trimmed by 2 bases and V by 5 bases; bases with no gene match: 4. The CDR3 runs to 14 residues. The CDR3 loop reads CASSTGAPYNEQFF. The CDR3 region has the DNA TGTGCCAGCAGTACAGGGGCCCCCTACAATGAGCAGTTCTTC.

Written as DNA, the CDR3 is TGTGCCAGCAGCCTATCGACAGGTAGTAATGTAGAGACCCAGTACTTC. As protein: CASSLSTGSNVETQYF. The chain uses TRBV27 and TRBJ2-5; possibly TRBD1 for D (6 bases). CDR1 is MNHEY and CDR2 is SMNVEV in the germline V gene (reference sequence). The CDR3 length is 16 residues. V lost 6 bases and J lost 4, with 21 bases in between.

The chain recombines TRBV7-3 with TRBJ1-1, with D hard to call. V lost 5 bases and J lost 1, with 8 bases in between. Germline loops: CDR1 SGHTA, CDR2 FQGTGA. The CDR3 has 13 amino acids. The CDR3, as DNA: TGTGCCAGCAGCCTCCACAGGAACACTGAAGCTTTCTTT. It translates to CASSLHRNTEAFF. Using reference TRBV7-3 and TRBJ1-1 for the parts outside the CDR3, the full variable domain is GAGVSQTPSNKVTEKGKYVELRCDPISGHTALYWYRQSLGQGPEFLIYFQGTGAADDSGLPNDRFFAVRPEGSVSTLKIQRTERGDSAVYLCASSLHRNTEAFFGQGTRLTVV.

The chain combines TRBV10-3 with TRBJ2-1; 9 bases line up with TRBD2. CDR1 is ENHRY, CDR2 SYGVKD, per germline. The junction had 4 bases not matched to a gene; V was cut back by 4 bases and J by 0 bases. This CDR3 is built from 16 residues. CDR3 in DNA: TGTGCCATCAGTGGAGCGGGGGGTGCCTCCTACAATGAGCAGTTCTTC. Protein product: CAISGAGGASYNEQFF.

The rearrangement uses TRBV30 and TRBJ1-6; D ambiguous. CDR1 is GTSNPN, CDR2 SVGIG, per germline (reference sequence). V gave up 0 bases and J gave up 4 bases, with 10 bases separating them. The CDR3 length is 15 residues. CDR3 residues: CAWSVIRGYNSPLHF. The CDR3 nucleotides are TGTGCCTGGAGTGTAATCCGCGGGTATAATTCACCCCTCCACTTT.

Here the CDR3 reads CASSPGQGIGEKLFF. The CDR3 DNA reads as TGTGCCAGCTCACCCGGACAGGGGATCGGTGAAAAACTGTTTTTT. V gene TRBV18 combines with J gene TRBJ1-4, with 9 bases matching TRBD1. CDR1 is KGHSH and CDR2 is LQKENI in the germline V gene. The CDR3 loop spans 15 amino acids. Unmatched junction bases numbered 6, after V lost 3 bases and J lost 7 bases.

V usage is TRBV29-1 and J usage is TRBJ1-2; TRBD1 might be the D (5 bases). The length of the CDR3 is 12 residues. CDR1 and CDR2 (germline): SQVTM, ANQGSEA. Between the trimmed V and J ends, which lost 6 bases and 6 bases, there was a span of 14 bases. The CDR3 region is CSVDTGAHGYTF. The CDR3 DNA reads TGCAGCGTGGATACAGGTGCCCATGGCTACACCTTC.

This rearrangement joins TRBV7-6 to TRBJ1-3, with D possibly TRBD1 on 5 matching bases. Trimming shortened V by 0 bases and J by 1 base, and 16 bases separated the two germline ends. The CDR3 runs 18 residues. The germline CDR1 and CDR2 sequences are SGHVS and FNYEAQ. CDR3 amino acids: CASSLASGGMASGNTIYF. Written as DNA, the CDR3 is TGTGCCAGCAGCTTAGCTTCTGGGGGGATGGCATCTGGAAACACCATATATTTT.

The CDR3 here is CASSDRVYNEQFF. In DNA, the CDR3 is TGTGCCAGTTCAGACAGGGTCTACAATGAGCAGTTCTTC. The chain has TRBV19 and TRBJ2-1; the match to TRBD1 covers 7 bases. Losses at the gene ends were 8 bases for V and 3 bases for J; bases not matched to a gene: 4. Germline lookup yields CDR1 LNHDA and CDR2 SQIVND (reference sequence). The CDR3 is 13 amino acids. Based on the CDR3 plus reference TRBV19 and TRBJ2-1, the full variable domain is DGGITQSPKYLFRKEGQNVTLSCEQNLNHDAMYWYRQDPGQGLRLIYYSQIVNDFQKGDIAEGYSVSREKKESFPLTVTSAQKNPTAFYLCASSDRVYNEQFFGPGTRLTVL.

V is TRBV2 and J is TRBJ1-2; no clear D. Germline CDR1 is SNHLY and CDR2 is FYNNEI. V was clipped by 5 bases and J by 2 bases, with 12 bases between them. The CDR3 is made up of 14 amino acids. As DNA, the CDR3 is TGTGCCAGCAGTCCCGGTACCGTCAACTATGGCTACACCTTC. Translation gives CASSPGTVNYGYTF.

The V gene is TRBV14, the J gene TRBJ1-5; the D is unclear. There are 13 residues in the CDR3. V lost 2 bases to trimming and J lost 4 bases, with 6 bases between them. CDR1 is SGHDN, CDR2 FVKESK, per germline. The CDR3 nucleotides are TGTGCCAGCAGCCAACTTGAGAATCAGCCCCAGCATTTT. As protein: CASSQLENQPQHF.

Only one count was recorded for this clone. The rearrangement joins TRBV7-9 to TRBJ2-7, with D unclear. The CDR3 has 15 residues. V was pared by 1 base and J by 0 bases, with 10 bases between. The germline gives CDR1 SEHNR, CDR2 FQNEAQ (reference sequence). CDR3 DNA sequence: TGTGCCAGCAGCTTAGAGGCAGGAAGCTCCTACGAGCAGTACTTC. This codes for CASSLEAGSSYEQYF.

The chain recombines TRBV10-2 with TRBJ2-2, with TRBD2 matching 9 bases. Germline-derived CDR1 and CDR2 are WSHSY and SAAADI. This CDR3 comprises 17 residues. Unmatched junction bases numbered 9, after V lost 7 bases and J lost 0 bases. CDR3 in DNA: TGCGCCAGCAACGATGAGCGGGGGGTCGCGAACACCGGGGAGCTGTTTTTT. It specifies CASNDERGVANTGELFF.

This clone was recorded once. The genes are TRBV11-2 and TRBJ1-1, with D possibly TRBD1 on 6 matching bases. The CDR3 covers 15 residues. CDR1 is SGHAT, CDR2 FQNNGV, per germline. The V end was cut by 0 bases, the J end by 1 base, with 9 bases between. CDR3 in DNA: TGTGCCAGCAGCTTAGAGGCCAGGGGGAACACTGAAGCTTTCTTT. Translation gives CASSLEARGNTEAFF.

The chain links TRBV6-5 to TRBJ1-1, with D perhaps TRBD1 (5 bases). Trimming removed 6 bases from V and 3 bases from J, with 17 bases in between. This CDR3 has 15 residues. Germline V gives CDR1 MNHEY, CDR2 SVGAGI. CDR3 DNA: TGTGCCAGCAGCTATAAGGGGCGCGGTGACACTGAAGCTTTCTTT. It encodes CASSYKGRGDTEAFF.

V and J are TRBV28 and TRBJ1-5; TRBD1 agrees at 9 bases. J lost 5 bases, V lost 5 bases, and 7 bases had no gene match. Per germline, CDR1 MDHEN and CDR2 SYDVKM. CDR3 length: 15 amino acids. CDR3 coding DNA: TGTGCCAGCAGTCCCTCCGGGACAGGGTATCAGCCCCAGCATTTT. Its protein is CASSPSGTGYQPQHF.

This chain joins TRBV10-3 and TRBJ2-7; possibly TRBD1 for D (5 bases). CDR1 and CDR2 from the germline V gene are ENHRY and SYGVKD. Trimming cost V 0 bases and J 9 bases, with 9 bases left between them. The CDR3 runs to 12 residues. CDR3: CAISESETVQYF. CDR3 DNA sequence: TGTGCCATCAGTGAGTCGGAGACAGTGCAGTACTTC.

The chain links TRBV6-6 to TRBJ1-1, with 8 nucleotides matching TRBD1. Per germline, CDR1 MNHNY and CDR2 SVGAGI (reference sequence). The CDR3 covers 13 residues. V lost 8 bases to trimming and J lost 1 base; unmatched junction nucleotides: 3. The CDR3 protein is CASLGQGNTEAFF. In nucleotides, the CDR3 is TGTGCCAGCCTTGGACAGGGGAACACTGAAGCTTTCTTT.

This sequence joins TRBV7-9 and TRBJ2-5; weak D call: TRBD1 (5 bases). Germline CDR1 SEHNR, CDR2 FQNEAQ (reference sequence). The CDR3 totals 11 residues. Trimming took 6 bases from V and 6 from J, leaving 8 bases between them. In DNA form, the CDR3 reads TGTGCCAGCAGGATGGGGCAGACCCAGTACTTC. This translates into CASRMGQTQYF.

The chain employs TRBV5-1 and TRBJ2-5; the match to TRBD2 covers 10 bases. V lost 3 bases and J lost 2; bases outside the gene matches: 7. Per the germline V gene, CDR1 is SGHRS and CDR2 is YFSETQ. This CDR3 has 16 residues. The CDR3 region has the DNA TGCGCCAGCAGCTCCCGAGCGGGGGGGACACAAGAGACCCAGTACTTC. Translating it yields CASSSRAGGTQETQYF.

This clone was counted a few times. The chain uses TRBV27 and TRBJ1-1; the match to TRBD1 covers 7 bases. The CDR3 consists of 15 residues. The germline V gene encodes CDR1 MNHEY and CDR2 SMNVEV (reference sequence). V shed 4 bases, J shed 5 bases, and the junction held 10 bases outside the gene matches. CDR3 bases: TGTGCCAGCAGTTGGGGACAGATGGGGAGGACTGAAGCTTTCTTT. Translation: CASSWGQMGRTEAFF.

The rearrangement joins TRBV6-5 to TRBJ2-7; a possible D gene is TRBD2 (5 bases). Trimming removed 2 bases at V and 3 bases at J, with 11 bases between. Germline assignment: CDR1 MNHEY and CDR2 SVGAGI. There are 14 residues in the CDR3. Here the CDR3 DNA reads TGTGCCAGCAGTTACGCCGGGGATCACTACGAGCAGTACTTC. This encodes CASSYAGDHYEQYF.